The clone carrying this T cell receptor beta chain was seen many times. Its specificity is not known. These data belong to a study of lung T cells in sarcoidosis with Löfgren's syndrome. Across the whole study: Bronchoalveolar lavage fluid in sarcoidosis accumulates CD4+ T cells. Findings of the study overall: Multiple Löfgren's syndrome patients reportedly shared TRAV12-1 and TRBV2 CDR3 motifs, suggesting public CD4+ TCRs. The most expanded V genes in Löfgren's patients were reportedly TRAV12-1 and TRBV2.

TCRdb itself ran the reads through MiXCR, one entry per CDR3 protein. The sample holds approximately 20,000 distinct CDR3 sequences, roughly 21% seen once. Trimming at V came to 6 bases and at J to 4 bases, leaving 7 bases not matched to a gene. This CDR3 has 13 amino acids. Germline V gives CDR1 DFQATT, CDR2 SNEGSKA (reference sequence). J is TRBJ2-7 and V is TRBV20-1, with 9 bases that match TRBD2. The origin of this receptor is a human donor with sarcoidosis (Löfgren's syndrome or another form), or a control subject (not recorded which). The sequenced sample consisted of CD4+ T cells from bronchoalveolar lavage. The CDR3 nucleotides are TGCAGTGCCACGGGTAGCGGGAGTTACGAGCAGTACTTC. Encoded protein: CSATGSGSYEQYF.